This TCR beta chain was recovered during a study of CD8+ T cells in alopecia areata. A few counts support this clone. Trimming cost V 6 bases and J 8 bases, with 16 bases left between them. CDR1 and CDR2 (germline): KGHSH, LQKENI. CDR3 length: 14 amino acids. Once RNA had been extracted, it was reverse transcribed into cDNA to act as the sequencing template. The data were produced by immunoSEQ multiplex PCR, yet TCRdb's version contains in-frame clones alone and is incomplete. In the table there are about 220,000 clones, more than 45% of which are singletons. Sample treatment: oral pan-JAK inhibitor, 5-10 mg twice daily.

The sample was CD4+ T cells sorted from blood, taken at week 4, from a patient treated with tofacitinib. The receptor's source is a human donor with alopecia areata. The chain recombines TRBV18 with TRBJ1-4; D call uncertain. The chain's CDR3 is CASSALQSEEKLFF. In DNA form, the CDR3 reads TGTGCCAGCTCCGCGTTGCAATCAGAGGAAAAACTGTTTTTT.